This T cell receptor (beta chain) was retrieved from a study of shared clonotypes between healthy human individuals (dated by TCRdb to 2018 to 2021). Study-level background: The cohort comprised two women and three men aged 18 to 49 years. Per donor, three plates each were used for CD4 naive and CD4 memory, two for CD8 naive, and one for CD8 memory. Blood TCR repertoires of about five healthy adults were deeply sequenced to estimate repertoire size and the extent of clonotype sharing between individuals. To increase sequencing depth and limit assay-specific biases, TCR repertoire library preparation and sequencing were carried out by different laboratories using diverse techniques. Between about 0.94 and 10 billion PBMCs per donor were obtained by leukapheresis.

The donors were healthy, HIV-negative adults with no recently reported acute infections or vaccinations. Only Caucasian adults living in Nashville, Tennessee, USA were represented among the donors. CD4+ T cells were enriched through magnetic negative selection, after which naive cells were positively selected on CD45RA and the remaining negative fraction served as the memory subset. After blood collection by leukapheresis, PBMCs were isolated using Ficoll-Histopaque density gradient centrifugation and then cryopreserved in the vapor phase of liquid nitrogen. Purity and quantity of every magnetically sorted T cell population were checked by analytical flow cytometry. Genomic DNA was isolated from each sorted fraction and quantified by UV absorbance on a Nanodrop 2000c. The CDR3 has 17 amino acids, counting the end cysteine and phenylalanine. CDR3 DNA is the only sequence kept; it has 51 bases, read in frame from the first base. V loses 4 bases at its end and J loses 0 bases; junction bases beyond the gene matches: 6. The CDR1 and CDR2 encoded by the germline V gene are MDHEN and SYDVKM.

Beyond this particular receptor, the publication reports: Pairwise subsampling led to the expectation that sequencing depth would affect the degree of clonotype sharing among donors. Sharing across a few donors was observed for about 5% of naive CD4, about 4% of naive CD8, over 2% of memory CD4, and roughly 0.4% of memory CD8 clonotypes. Because the study included only a small number of donors, the genetic and exposure-history diversity represented was limited. Rarefaction of sorted-subset datasets indicated incomplete sequencing despite the large sequencing depth. Compared with non-shared clonotypes, clonotypes shared by all four sorted-subset donors had higher generation probabilities. Naive subsets generally had larger estimated clonotype richness than memory subsets. Sampling was limited to blood, and TCR repertoires in tissue likely differ from TCR repertoires in blood.

TCR CDR3 regions were amplified from genomic DNA by multiplex PCR using the deep immunoSEQ assay. Extracted genomic DNA from each cell subset was spread evenly across all wells of several immunoSEQ 96-well plates, with each plate serving as a replicate. For sorted subsets, approximately 190 ng genomic DNA, equal to about 30,000 T cell genomes, was loaded into each replicate PCR. The purified libraries were quantified using a Qubit 3.0 fluorometer, sized with a Bioanalyzer 2100, and then quantified again using the KAPA Library Quantification kit. Every immunoSEQ 96-well plate was sequenced on a dedicated single-read 150-cycle Illumina NextSeq 550 flow cell. The source study handled its data this way. Because the immunoSEQ output held only junctional sequences and lacked quality scores, the filtering could not match the filtering applied to full-length reads. To assign V/J genes and CDR3, sequences were annotated using PyIR, a Python wrapper for IgBLAST v1.9, with IMGT germline references. Reads were filtered out if the reads had weak V/J assignments (E-value above 1e-6), no CDR3, stop codons, out-of-frame junctions, or ambiguous translated residues. V3J clonotypes were defined by identical inferred V gene, J gene, and CDR3 amino acid sequence. The percentage overlap between two repertoires was calculated by dividing the number of shared unique clonotypes by the size of the smaller repertoire. Three approaches were used to assess repertoire richness: RTK rarefaction, the Chao1 estimator, and Recon v2.1 estimates of unobserved clonotypes. For all TCRbeta clonotypes obtained by the gDNA method from several donors, generation probabilities were computed with OLGA. TCRdb holds this immuneACCESS table with in-frame rearrangements only. Some clones are missing; in checked studies, unresolved V genes explain under half, and the rest has no known cause. V and J calls and clone size are given by that table; D and trimming were obtained from the DNA. For this sample the table gives over 2 million clones, of which 85% to 95% were detected only once. The ten top clones hold 0.37% of the sample.

With respect to this clone: What antigen it recognizes has not been identified. Base qualities were left out, and no much larger clone turns up one base away.

The rearranged segments are TRBV28 and TRBJ2-6; the central 7 bases match TRBD1. This TCR came from a young man in good health. Some clones in this sample may be carry-over from other donors' samples. The sequencing input was naive CD4+ T cells from PBMCs. The sample's cell subset or site label, in plain terms: CD45RA+ positively selected. The CDR3 is CASSSYRGSSGANVLTF. The DNA reads as follows: TGTGCCAGCAGTTCTTACAGGGGCAGCTCTGGGGCCAACGTCCTGACTTTC.